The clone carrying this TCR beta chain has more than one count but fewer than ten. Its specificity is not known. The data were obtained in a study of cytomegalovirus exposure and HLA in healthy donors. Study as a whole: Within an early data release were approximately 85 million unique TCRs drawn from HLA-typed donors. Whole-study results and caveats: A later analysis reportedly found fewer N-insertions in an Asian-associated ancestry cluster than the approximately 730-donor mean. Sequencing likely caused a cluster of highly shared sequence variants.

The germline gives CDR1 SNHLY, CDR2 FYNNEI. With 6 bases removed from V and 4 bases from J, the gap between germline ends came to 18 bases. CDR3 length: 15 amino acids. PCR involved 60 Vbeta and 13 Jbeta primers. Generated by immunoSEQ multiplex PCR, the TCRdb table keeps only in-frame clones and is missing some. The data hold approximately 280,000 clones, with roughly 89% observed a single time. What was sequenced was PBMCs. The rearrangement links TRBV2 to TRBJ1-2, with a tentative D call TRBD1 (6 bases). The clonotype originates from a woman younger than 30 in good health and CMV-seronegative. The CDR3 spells CASSVDSYGGYGYTF. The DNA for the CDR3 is TGTGCCAGCAGCGTGGACAGTTATGGTGGCTATGGCTACACCTTC. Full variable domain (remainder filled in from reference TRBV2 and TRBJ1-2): EPEVTQTPSHQVTQMGQEVILRCVPISNHLYFYWYRQILGQKVEFLVSFYNNEISEKSEIFDDQFSVERPDGSNFTLKIRSTKLEDSAMYFCASSVDSYGGYGYTFGSGTRLTVV.